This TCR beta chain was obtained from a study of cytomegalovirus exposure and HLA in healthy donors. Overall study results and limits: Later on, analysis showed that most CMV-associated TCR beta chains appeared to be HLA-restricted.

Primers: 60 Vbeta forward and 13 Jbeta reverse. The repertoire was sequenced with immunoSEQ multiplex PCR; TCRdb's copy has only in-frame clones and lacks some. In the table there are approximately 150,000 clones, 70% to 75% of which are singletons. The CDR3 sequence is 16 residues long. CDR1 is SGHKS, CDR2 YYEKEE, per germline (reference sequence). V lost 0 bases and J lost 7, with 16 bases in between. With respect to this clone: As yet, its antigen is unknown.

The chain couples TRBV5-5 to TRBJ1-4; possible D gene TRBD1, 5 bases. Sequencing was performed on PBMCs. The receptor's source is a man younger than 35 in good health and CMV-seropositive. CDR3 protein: CASSLASGSASEKLFF. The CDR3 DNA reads TGTGCCAGCAGCTTGGCTTCAGGGTCGGCGAGTGAAAAACTGTTTTTT.